One sample yielded the 28 T cell receptor beta chains listed below, sequenced in a study of T cells after yellow fever vaccination. MiXCR was run by TCRdb on the 5' RACE reads, yielding one entry per CDR3 protein. The top ten clones hold under 20% of a sample with some 350,000 distinct CDR3 sequences, 8.5% to 10% of them seen once. The sample was PBMCs, taken on the day of the first yellow fever vaccination. Receptors originate from a man between 18 and 29 years old who received the YFV17D yellow fever vaccine.

This clonotype was picked up a small number of times. The chain has TRBV9 and TRBJ2-7, with D possibly matching TRBD2 (6 bases). Germline values: CDR1 SGDLS, CDR2 YYNGEE. With 2 bases removed from V and 0 bases from J, the gap between germline ends came to 15 bases. The CDR3 is 16 amino acids. DNA for the CDR3: TGTGCCAGCAGCGTGCACCCCCAGACTAGCTCCTACGAGCAGTACGTC. Translating gives CASSVHPQTSSYEQYV.

The rearrangement uses TRBV3-1 and TRBJ2-5, with D perhaps matching TRBD2 (6 bases). The CDR3 is 15 amino acids. Germline V gene lookup returns CDR1 LGHDT and CDR2 YNNKEL (reference sequence). With 3 bases removed from V and 2 bases from J, the gap between germline ends came to 13 bases. CDR3 loop: CASSQTWDLQETQYF. The DNA for the CDR3 is TGTGCCAGCAGCCAGACATGGGACTTACAAGAGACCCAGTACTTC.

This chain links TRBV12-3 or TRBV12-4 with TRBJ1-1; D gene uncertain. V gave up 7 bases and J gave up 7 bases, with 19 bases separating them. This CDR3 has 14 amino acids. In DNA form, the CDR3 reads TGTGCCAGCAAAGGTTGGAGCTGGAACTATGAAGCTTTCTTT. Residues: CASKGWSWNYEAFF.

This clonotype appeared a few times. J is TRBJ1-1 and V is TRBV12-3 or TRBV12-4; no definite D call. The CDR3 runs to 14 residues. Trimming took 6 bases from V and 1 from J, leaving 12 bases between them. The CDR3 nucleotides read TGTGCCAGCAGCTTAAACAGTGAGAACACTGAAGCTTTCTTT. Protein product: CASSLNSENTEAFF.

This sequence joins TRBV6-5 and TRBJ2-3; 10 bases are shared with TRBD2. Germline CDR1 MNHEY, CDR2 SVGAGI. V was pared by 8 bases and J by 4 bases, with 9 bases of the junction left unmatched. The CDR3 totals 15 residues. This CDR3 reads CASDTILAGSDTQYF. The CDR3 DNA is TGTGCCAGCGATACTATACTAGCGGGGTCAGATACGCAGTATTTT.

This clonotype has more than one count but fewer than ten. This chain joins TRBV7-2 and TRBJ2-2; no clear D. V lost 3 bases, J lost 7 bases, and 9 bases lay in between. The CDR3 runs 13 residues. Germline V CDR1 and CDR2: SGHTA, FQGNSA. DNA of the CDR3: TGTGCCAGCAGCTTGTGGGATAGCGGGGAGCTGTTTTTT. Its translation is CASSLWDSGELFF.

On this clonotype itself: A much larger clone differs from this one at a single base, so this may be a read error. The chain links TRBV9 to TRBJ2-3, with D unresolved. The germline V gene encodes CDR1 SGDLS and CDR2 YYNGEE. This CDR3 region has 11 residues. CDR3 sequence: CDSSVDDTQYF. The CDR3 bases are TGTGACAGCAGCGTAGACGATACGCAGTATTTT.

This clonotype appeared a few times. This chain uses TRBV27 with TRBJ2-2, with TRBD1 as a possible D gene (7 bases). Trimming removed 11 bases from V and 4 bases from J, with 17 bases in between. CDR1 is MNHEY and CDR2 is SMNVEV in the germline V gene (reference sequence). CDR3 length: 14 amino acids. CDR3 in amino acids: CAVARGATTGELFF. CDR3 DNA sequence: TGTGCCGTGGCCAGGGGGGCGACCACCGGGGAGCTGTTTTTT.

This clonotype was observed a handful of times. The chain employs TRBV6-2 or TRBV6-3 and TRBJ2-1, with D perhaps TRBD1 (5 bases). The CDR3 is made up of 14 amino acids. From germline, CDR1 is MNHEY and CDR2 SVGEGT. V was shortened by 7 bases and J by 0 bases, with 10 bases between the two germline ends. CDR3 nucleotide sequence: TGTGCCAGCAAACAGGTTAGCTCCTACAATGAGCAGTTCTTC. This translates into CASKQVSSYNEQFF.

V gene TRBV7-9 combines with J gene TRBJ2-2; TRBD2 agrees at 8 bases. Germline V gene lookup returns CDR1 SEHNR and CDR2 FQNEAQ (reference sequence). The length of the CDR3 is 15 residues. V shed 5 bases, J shed 7 bases, and the junction held 9 bases outside the gene matches. In DNA form, the CDR3 reads TGTGCCAGCAGCCTATATAGCGGGACGATCGGGGAGCTGTTTTTT. Encoded protein: CASSLYSGTIGELFF.

The V and J genes are TRBV7-2 and TRBJ2-5; a possible D gene is TRBD2 (5 bases). This CDR3 comprises 15 residues. The germline V and J ends were trimmed by 5 bases and 5 bases, with 18 bases remaining between them. Germline assignment: CDR1 SGHTA and CDR2 FQGNSA. CDR3 in amino acids: CASSPRASIGETQYF. The DNA of the CDR3 is TGTGCCAGCAGCCCAAGGGCTAGCATCGGGGAGACCCAGTACTTC.

There are many counts of this clonotype. V gene TRBV10-3 combines with J gene TRBJ2-3; the match to TRBD2 covers 8 bases. Germline CDR1 and CDR2: ENHRY and SYGVKD. This CDR3 has 14 amino acids. Losses at the gene ends were 4 bases for V and 5 bases for J; bases not matched to a gene: 5. Written as DNA, the CDR3 is TGTGCCATCAGTGGGACTAGCAGTTTAGATACGCAGTATTTT. Protein product: CAISGTSSLDTQYF.

There are many counts of this clonotype. The chain joins TRBV5-1 to TRBJ1-2; 8 nucleotides line up with TRBD1. The length of the CDR3 is 13 residues. The trim removed 4 bases at V and 8 bases at J, leaving 7 bases unmatched. The germline CDR1 and CDR2 sequences are SGHRS and YFSETQ. Here the CDR3 DNA reads TGCGCCAGCAGCACTGGACAGGGTCCGGGCTACACCTTC. Translation gives CASSTGQGPGYTF.

V is TRBV6-5 and J is TRBJ2-1; perhaps D is TRBD1 or TRBD2 (5 bases each). Trimming removed 4 bases at V and 2 bases at J, with 18 bases between. The germline V gene has CDR1 MNHEY and CDR2 SVGAGI. This CDR3 region has 17 residues. In DNA form, the CDR3 reads TGTGCCAGCAGTTGGGGACCCCCGACGTCTACCTACAATGAGCAGTTCTTC. Translated: CASSWGPPTSTYNEQFF.

The V gene is TRBV6-5, the J gene TRBJ2-2; 7 bases agree with TRBD1. Germline values: CDR1 MNHEY, CDR2 SVGAGI. Germline trimming cut 0 bases from V and 6 bases from J; bases unmatched to any gene: 7. CDR3 length: 16 amino acids. The CDR3 DNA reads TGTGCCAGCAGTTACTCTTACCCGACAGGGCCCGGGGAGCTGTTTTTT. This translates into CASSYSYPTGPGELFF.

This clonotype was seen more than once but under ten times. The chain recombines TRBV20-1 with TRBJ2-5; 7 nucleotides align to TRBD1. The CDR3 has 13 amino acids. The ends lost 5 bases at V and 9 bases at J; junction bases unmatched: 12. The V gene's germline CDR1 is DFQATT and CDR2 SNEGSKA (reference sequence). The CDR3 DNA reads as TGCAGTGCTGATTGGGACAGCTTTTCGGCCCAGTACTTC. Amino acid sequence: CSADWDSFSAQYF.

The chain carries TRBV5-1 and TRBJ2-1; D perhaps matches TRBD2 (5 bases). Germline V lookup: CDR1 SGHRS, CDR2 YFSETQ. Trimming cost V 1 base and J 0 bases, with 8 bases left between them. The CDR3 spans 15 residues. For the CDR3, the DNA is TGCGCCAGCAGCTTGACGGGGAGCTCCTACAATGAGCAGTTCTTC. Its protein is CASSLTGSSYNEQFF.

The DNA for the CDR3 is TGTGCCAGCAGCTTAACGGGCATGTACACCGGGGAGCTGTTTTTT. Residues: CASSLTGMYTGELFF. This rearrangement joins TRBV7-3 to TRBJ2-2; no reliable D call. The CDR3 has 15 residues. CDR1 is SGHTA, CDR2 FQGTGA, per germline. V lost 0 bases, J lost 3 bases, and 8 bases lay in between. Based on the CDR3 plus reference TRBV7-3 and TRBJ2-2, the full variable domain is GAGVSQTPSNKVTEKGKYVELRCDPISGHTALYWYRQSLGQGPEFLIYFQGTGAADDSGLPNDRFFAVRPEGSVSTLKIQRTERGDSAVYLCASSLTGMYTGELFFGEGSRLTVL.

This sequence joins TRBV5-1 and TRBJ2-1; TRBD1 aligns across 7 bases. The junction had 8 bases not matched to a gene; V was cut back by 1 base and J by 4 bases. There are 16 residues in the CDR3. Germline V gene sequence: CDR1 SGHRS, CDR2 YFSETQ. The CDR3, as DNA: TGCGCCAGCAGCTTGAAGCGGACAGGAGGTTACAATGAGCAGTTCTTC. This gives the protein CASSLKRTGGYNEQFF.

This clonotype was picked up many times. This chain joins TRBV7-2 and TRBJ1-2; 9 bases agree with TRBD1. J was trimmed by 7 bases and V by 3 bases; bases with no gene match: 3. Germline values: CDR1 SGHTA, CDR2 FQGNSA. The CDR3 length is 13 residues. The CDR3 region has the DNA TGTGCCAGCAGCTTCGGGACAGGGTTTGGCTACACCTTC. It translates to CASSFGTGFGYTF.

About this clonotype itself: A clone one base away is much larger, so this may be a read error. The chain combines TRBV4-3 with TRBJ2-1; a possible D gene is TRBD2 (6 bases). The CDR3 extends over 16 amino acids. The ends were cut back, 1 base at V and 0 bases at J, with 10 bases in the middle. Germline loops: CDR1 LGHNA, CDR2 YSLEER. The chain's CDR3 is CASSQVLGGSYNEQFF. The CDR3 DNA sequence: TGCGCCAGCAGCCAAGTTCTGGGGGGCTCCTACAATGAGCAGTTCTTC.

This clonotype was observed at least ten times. The chain is built from TRBV7-9 and TRBJ2-3; maybe TRBD1 (6 bases). The CDR3 covers 17 residues. V lost 5 bases and J 0 bases, leaving 18 bases between the germline ends. Germline V gives CDR1 SEHNR, CDR2 FQNEAQ (reference sequence). In DNA form, the CDR3 reads TGTGCCAGCAGCGCCTCCTCCGGGACAACTAGCACAGATACGCAGTATTTT. Translating it yields CASSASSGTTSTDTQYF.

This clonotype was detected a few times. The gene calls are TRBV6-1 and TRBJ2-1; 8 bases fit TRBD1. The V segment lost 6 bases and the J segment 5 bases; nucleotides outside the gene matches: 3. The CDR3 spans 13 residues. Germline lookup yields CDR1 MNHNS and CDR2 SASEGT. The CDR3 DNA sequence: TGTGCCAGCAGGGGACAGGTTGACAATGAGCAGTTCTTC. It is translated as CASRGQVDNEQFF.

Only a few counts were recorded for this clonotype. V is TRBV9 and J is TRBJ2-7; 8 nucleotides agree with TRBD2. The CDR3 totals 15 residues. Germline trimming cut 3 bases from V and 0 bases from J; bases unmatched to any gene: 5. Germline CDR1 SGDLS, CDR2 YYNGEE. The CDR3 loop is CASSAGGGSSYEQYF. The CDR3 DNA reads as TGTGCCAGCAGCGCCGGGGGGGGTAGCTCCTACGAGCAGTACTTC.

This clonotype has ten or more counts. The chain joins TRBV7-3 to TRBJ2-2; the D gene is possibly TRBD1 (5 bases). Germline V gene lookup returns CDR1 SGHTA and CDR2 FQGTGA. Trimming shortened V by 0 bases and J by 4 bases, and 12 bases separated the two germline ends. The CDR3 totals 16 residues. CDR3 DNA sequence: TGTGCCAGCAGCTTAACGCGCAGGGTGGGCACCGGGGAGCTGTTTTTT. It yields the protein CASSLTRRVGTGELFF.

This clonotype has at least ten counts. The CDR3 DNA reads as TGTGCCAGCAGCCTGTCGACCTCCTACGAGCAGTACTTC. The encoded protein is CASSLSTSYEQYF. J is TRBJ2-7 and V is TRBV3-1; D is ambiguous. Trimming took 4 bases from V and 0 from J, leaving 7 bases between them. Germline CDR1 is LGHDT and CDR2 is YNNKEL (reference sequence). The CDR3 totals 13 residues.

The chain uses TRBV7-2 and TRBJ2-7, with D possibly TRBD1 on 6 matching bases. V dropped 4 bases and J dropped 3 bases, with 10 bases sitting between them. The CDR3 spans 13 residues. Germline loops: CDR1 SGHTA, CDR2 FQGNSA. The CDR3 loop is CASSSSTGYEQYV. The CDR3 DNA follows: TGTGCCAGCAGCTCCTCGACAGGCTACGAGCAGTACGTC.

This clonotype was observed at least ten times. This chain links TRBV7-2 with TRBJ1-1; 7 nucleotides agree with TRBD1. The CDR3 has 17 amino acids. Germline V lookup: CDR1 SGHTA, CDR2 FQGNSA. Unmatched junction bases numbered 15, after V lost 5 bases and J lost 3 bases. The CDR3 loop is CASSASSIQGLDTEAFF. In DNA, the CDR3 is TGTGCCAGCAGCGCCTCCTCGATACAGGGGTTGGACACTGAAGCTTTCTTT.